The T cell receptor beta chain under discussion was sequenced for a study of blood T cell repertoires in COVID-19. Overall study context: Some COVID-19 samples were acute and others convalescent; all came from the United States, Italy and Spain. PBMCs, B-cell-depleted T cells, or T cells provided the cDNA or gDNA that made up the material.

The CDR3 covers 16 residues. V trimming: 4 bases; J trimming: 2 bases; junction bases outside the gene matches: 6. The germline V gene has CDR1 SGHRS and CDR2 YFSETQ. TCRdb's table, derived via immunoSEQ multiplex PCR, lists solely in-frame clones and lacks some. The sample lists some 96,000 clones; 91% were seen once. The sequence was obtained from a man aged 50 to 59 with active COVID-19. V is TRBV5-1 and J is TRBJ2-1; 10 bases map to TRBD2. Sequenced input: peripheral blood. The CDR3 protein is CASSDTSGVPYNEQFF. CDR3 sequence (DNA): TGCGCCAGCAGCGACACTAGCGGGGTTCCCTACAATGAGCAGTTCTTC.